These 13 T cell receptor beta chains were all obtained from the same sample, sequenced in a study of cytomegalovirus exposure and HLA in healthy donors. It was with 60 Vbeta and 13 Jbeta primers that the PCR ran. Some clones are missing from TCRdb's copy, which holds only in-frame ones; the method was immunoSEQ multiplex PCR. The table includes some 270,000 clones, about four fifths detected once. The source material was PBMCs. Receptor source: a girl aged 2 to 10 in good health and CMV-seronegative.

The V gene is TRBV4-1, the J gene TRBJ1-4; 9 bases are shared with TRBD1. The trim removed 0 bases at V and 7 bases at J, leaving 3 bases unmatched. The CDR3 length is 15 residues. Germline CDR1 reads MGHRA; CDR2 reads YSYEKL. CDR3 protein: CASSQEGTGLEKLFF. Here the CDR3 DNA reads TGCGCCAGCAGCCAAGAGGGGACAGGGCTTGAAAAACTGTTTTTT.

The gene calls are TRBV23-1 and TRBJ1-6; TRBD1 is a possible D gene (5 bases). TRBV23-1 belongs to the ORF category, with a function that is uncertain. The ends were cut back, 7 bases at V and 6 bases at J, with 13 bases in the middle. The CDR3 length is 14 residues. The CDR3 region has the DNA TGCGCCAGCACGCCAGGACAAACTAATTCACCCCTCCACTTT. It translates to CASTPGQTNSPLHF.

The rearrangement links TRBV28 to TRBJ1-2; D possibly corresponds to TRBD1 (6 bases). The CDR3 is made up of 14 amino acids. Trimming cost V 6 bases and J 4 bases, with 15 bases left between them. The V gene's germline CDR1 is MDHEN and CDR2 SYDVKM. Written as DNA, the CDR3 is TGTGCCAGCAGACAAGGGACAACAACCTATGGCTACACCTTC. It specifies CASRQGTTTYGYTF.

The V gene is TRBV19, the J gene TRBJ2-7; D not resolved. This CDR3 is built from 15 residues. In germline, CDR1 is LNHDA, CDR2 SQIVND (reference sequence). V was cut by 3 bases and J by 2 bases, with 14 bases left in between. The CDR3 nucleotides read TGTGCCAGTAGTATTCCGGGTGCTGGAACCTACGAGCAGTACTTC. Amino acid sequence: CASSIPGAGTYEQYF. Using reference TRBV19 and TRBJ2-7 for the parts outside the CDR3, the full variable domain is DGGITQSPKYLFRKEGQNVTLSCEQNLNHDAMYWYRQDPGQGLRLIYYSQIVNDFQKGDIAEGYSVSREKKESFPLTVTSAQKNPTAFYLCASSIPGAGTYEQYFGPGTRLTVT.

The chain couples TRBV7-9 to TRBJ2-1; no firm D call. V was shortened by 3 bases and J by 2 bases, with 8 bases between the two germline ends. The CDR3 runs to 14 residues. Germline V gives CDR1 SEHNR, CDR2 FQNEAQ (reference sequence). CDR3 nucleotide sequence: TGTGCCAGCAGCTTCCACTTCGCCTACAATGAGCAGTTCTTC. Its translation is CASSFHFAYNEQFF.

This clone has only a few counts. V is TRBV6-4 and J is TRBJ1-5, with TRBD1 matching 7 bases. With 10 bases clipped from V and 0 bases from J, the junction kept 21 bases outside the gene matches. Per germline, CDR1 MRHNA and CDR2 SNTAGT. The CDR3 consists of 19 residues. CDR3 residues: CAKGISGTEAEHSNQPQHF. The CDR3 nucleotides read TGTGCCAAAGGGATTTCCGGGACAGAGGCCGAACATAGCAATCAGCCCCAGCATTTT.

V gene TRBV7-9 combines with J gene TRBJ2-1, with a possible D match to TRBD1 (5 bases). CDR1 and CDR2 (germline): SEHNR, FQNEAQ (reference sequence). The CDR3 consists of 16 residues. Trimming stripped 1 base from V and 3 bases from J, with 13 bases between. CDR3 DNA: TGTGCCAGCAGCTTAGGCTTAGGGGCCGTCTACAATGAGCAGTTCTTC. Translating gives CASSLGLGAVYNEQFF.

The genes are TRBV6-1 and TRBJ1-1, with a possible D match to TRBD1 (5 bases). Trimming removed 3 bases from V and 4 bases from J, with 6 bases in between. This CDR3 region has 12 residues. The germline CDR1 and CDR2 sequences are MNHNS and SASEGT. The CDR3 nucleotides read TGTGCCAGCAGTGACAGGGTCACTGAAGCTTTCTTT. Translated: CASSDRVTEAFF.

The chain couples TRBV7-2 to TRBJ2-7; D possibly corresponds to TRBD1 (6 bases). V was shortened by 3 bases and J by 3 bases, with 9 bases between the two germline ends. The CDR3 runs 13 residues. Germline V gives CDR1 SGHTA, CDR2 FQGNSA. CDR3 loop: CASSFGQNYEQYF. As DNA, the CDR3 is TGTGCCAGCAGCTTTGGACAGAACTACGAGCAGTACTTC.

The rearrangement links TRBV6-5 to TRBJ1-1; TRBD1 matches 8 bases. This CDR3 spans 13 amino acids. Trimming took 5 bases from V and 11 from J; bases not matched to a gene: 10. The germline V gene has CDR1 MNHEY and CDR2 SVGAGI. CDR3 coding DNA: TGTGCCAGCAGTGACAGGGGCGACCTTGAGGCTTTCTTT. This sequence encodes CASSDRGDLEAFF.

The rearrangement links TRBV19 to TRBJ2-7, with 7 bases aligning to TRBD1. There are 14 residues in the CDR3. Trimming at V came to 5 bases and at J to 3 bases, leaving 7 bases not matched to a gene. Germline CDR1 reads LNHDA; CDR2 reads SQIVND (reference sequence). The CDR3 is CASSVPGTVYEQYF. The CDR3 DNA reads TGTGCCAGTAGTGTACCCGGGACAGTCTACGAGCAGTACTTC.

J is TRBJ2-5 and V is TRBV5-4; 8 nucleotides align to TRBD2. Germline values: CDR1 SGHNT, CDR2 YYREEE (reference sequence). V gave up 5 bases and J gave up 4 bases; unmatched junction bases: 7. CDR3 size: 14 residues. The CDR3 protein is CASSPTGGRETQYF. The CDR3 DNA follows: TGTGCCAGCAGTCCTACGGGGGGGAGAGAGACCCAGTACTTC.

The chain is built from TRBV5-1 and TRBJ1-5, with TRBD1 as a possible D gene (5 bases). Trimming left V 3 bases short and J 8 bases short, with 15 bases between. CDR3 length equals 14 residues. Germline V CDR1 and CDR2: SGHRS, YFSETQ. The CDR3 sequence: CASSWTVGGEPQHF. The CDR3 nucleotides read TGCGCCAGCAGCTGGACTGTTGGGGGGGAGCCCCAGCATTTT.